A single sample gave rise to the 20 T cell receptor beta chains below, sequenced in a study of shared clonotypes between healthy human individuals. Clones were read by immunoSEQ multiplex PCR, and TCRdb kept only the in-frame ones, dropping some. The sample yields about 2.4 million clones, over 85% seen once. Sample: naive CD4+ T cells sorted from blood. Subset of the sample: CD45RA+ positively selected. The receptors shown here come from a man between 18 and 29 years old in good health.

The genes are TRBV6-1 and TRBJ2-7; no definite D call. CDR3 length equals 15 residues. Trimming stripped 3 bases from V and 3 bases from J, with 15 bases between. In germline, CDR1 is MNHNS, CDR2 SASEGT. The CDR3 DNA reads as TGTGCCAGCAGTGACCCAGTAGTCAAGGGCTACGAGCAGTACTTC. Translated, it gives CASSDPVVKGYEQYF.

This clone was seen just once. The chain couples TRBV19 to TRBJ2-3; the D is unclear. Germline V gene lookup returns CDR1 LNHDA and CDR2 SQIVND (reference sequence). This CDR3 has 12 residues. With 5 bases removed from V and 6 bases from J, the gap between germline ends came to 9 bases. The CDR3 is CASSFHRDTQYF. The CDR3 nucleotides read TGTGCCAGTAGTTTTCACCGGGATACGCAGTATTTT.

This chain links TRBV7-9 with TRBJ2-5; D perhaps matches TRBD1 (6 bases). The J call is doubtful: the DNA matches TRBJ2-7 better. Germline V gene sequence: CDR1 SEHNR, CDR2 FQNEAQ (reference sequence). This CDR3 is built from 16 residues. CDR3 region: CASSFVVWTDSYEQYF. DNA of the CDR3: TGTGCCAGCAGCTTTGTAGTGTGGACAGACTCCTACGAGCAGTACTTC.

The chain is built from TRBV4-1 and TRBJ2-1; D uncertain. CDR3 length: 15 residues. V lost 1 base and J 4 bases, leaving 11 bases between the germline ends. Germline V lookup: CDR1 MGHRA, CDR2 YSYEKL. The CDR3 DNA follows: TGCGCCAGCAGCCAAGCGACCGAACAGTACAATGAGCAGTTCTTC. Translation: CASSQATEQYNEQFF.

This sequence joins TRBV5-1 and TRBJ2-5; no firm D call. CDR3 size: 13 residues. The germline CDR1 and CDR2 sequences are SGHRS and YFSETQ. V was clipped by 0 bases and J by 6 bases, with 9 bases between them. The chain's CDR3 is CASSLDIGQTQYF. The DNA of the CDR3 is TGCGCCAGCAGCTTGGACATCGGGCAGACCCAGTACTTC.

The J gene is TRBJ2-2, the V gene TRBV7-3, with a possible D match to TRBD2 (5 bases). V was clipped by 1 base and J by 6 bases, with 12 bases between them. The CDR3 spans 15 residues. Germline V lookup: CDR1 SGHTA, CDR2 FQGTGA. The CDR3 is CASSLKGRDAGELFF. The DNA of the CDR3 is TGTGCCAGCAGCTTAAAAGGGAGAGATGCCGGGGAGCTGTTTTTT. The full variable domain, with the rest looked up from reference TRBV7-3 and TRBJ2-2, is GAGVSQTPSNKVTEKGKYVELRCDPISGHTALYWYRQSLGQGPEFLIYFQGTGAADDSGLPNDRFFAVRPEGSVSTLKIQRTERGDSAVYLCASSLKGRDAGELFFGEGSRLTVL.

The V and J genes are TRBV29-1 and TRBJ2-2; 10 bases align to TRBD2. Looked up from germline, CDR1 is SQVTM and CDR2 is ANQGSEA. V trimming: 4 bases; J trimming: 6 bases; junction bases outside the gene matches: 5. The CDR3 covers 14 residues. This chain's CDR3 is CSVGSLAGAGELFF. CDR3 nucleotide sequence: TGCAGCGTTGGTTCCCTAGCGGGAGCCGGGGAGCTGTTTTTT.

The CDR3 DNA is TGTGCCAGCAGCTTAGATGCAGGGGCATTCTACGAGCAGTACTTC. It encodes CASSLDAGAFYEQYF. The V gene is TRBV7-3, the J gene TRBJ2-7, with a possible D match to TRBD1 (6 bases). Germline V gene sequence: CDR1 SGHTA, CDR2 FQGTGA. The CDR3 totals 15 residues. Deletions cut 2 bases from V and 3 bases from J, with 14 bases between.

This clone appeared a single time. The chain carries TRBV18 and TRBJ1-3, with D uncertain. CDR1 KGHSH and CDR2 LQKENI come from the germline V gene. This CDR3 contains 19 residues. V was clipped by 2 bases and J by 4 bases, with 24 bases between them. CDR3 DNA sequence: TGTGCCAGCTCACCATTTATTCTGGGGTTCCCGACTTACGGAAACACCATATATTTT. It is translated as CASSPFILGFPTYGNTIYF. The variable domain in full, completed from reference TRBV18 and TRBJ1-3, reads NAGVMQNPRHLVRRRGQEARLRCSPMKGHSHVYWYRQLPEEGLKFMVYLQKENIIDESGMPKERFSAEFPKEGPSILRIQQVVRGDSAAYFCASSPFILGFPTYGNTIYFGEGSWLTVV.

V is TRBV28 and J is TRBJ1-6, with no clear D. The V gene's germline CDR1 is MDHEN and CDR2 SYDVKM. The CDR3 spans 16 residues. The ends were cut back, 1 base at V and 9 bases at J, with 16 bases in the middle. In DNA, the CDR3 is TGTGCCAGCAGTTTATCCCTCATTGGTGGCGGTTCACCCCTCCACTTT. Its translation is CASSLSLIGGGSPLHF.

The rearrangement uses TRBV28 and TRBJ1-2; no clear D gene. CDR1 and CDR2 (germline): MDHEN, SYDVKM. Between the trimmed V and J ends, which lost 3 bases and 5 bases, there was a span of 13 bases. The CDR3 has 14 residues. This CDR3 is CASSFSQWGYGYTF. The CDR3 DNA reads as TGTGCCAGCAGTTTTTCCCAATGGGGATATGGCTACACCTTC.

The CDR3 region is CASSFDGSTNEKLFF. CDR3 sequence (DNA): TGCGCCAGCAGCTTCGACGGATCAACTAATGAAAAACTGTTTTTT. The rearrangement uses TRBV5-1 and TRBJ1-4, with D unresolved. CDR1 is SGHRS and CDR2 is YFSETQ in the germline V gene. This CDR3 has 15 amino acids. Trimming stripped 2 bases from V and 0 bases from J, with 8 bases between.

Worth noting for this clone: Other DNA sequences within the sample encode an identical CDR3. V is TRBV18 and J is TRBJ2-7, with 8 bases matching TRBD1. In germline, CDR1 is KGHSH, CDR2 LQKENI. J gave up 7 bases and V 3 bases, and 8 bases lay outside the gene matches. This CDR3 has 14 residues. The CDR3: CASSPPGQGEEQYF. The DNA of the CDR3 is TGTGCCAGCTCACCCCCTGGACAGGGCGAAGAGCAGTACTTC.

This clone was detected only a few times. The CDR3 loop reads CASSDARRVAFF. CDR3 DNA sequence: TGTGCCAGCAGCGACGCCCGGAGGGTAGCTTTCTTT. This sequence joins TRBV9 and TRBJ1-1; D not resolved. Trimming removed 3 bases at V and 10 bases at J, with 13 bases between. This CDR3 has 12 residues. The germline V gene has CDR1 SGDLS and CDR2 YYNGEE.

The gene calls are TRBV6-1 and TRBJ1-2; a weak D match, TRBD1 (5 bases). Looked up from germline, CDR1 is MNHNS and CDR2 is SASEGT. V lost 6 bases, J lost 4 bases, and 12 bases lay in between. There are 13 residues in the CDR3. DNA for the CDR3: TGTGCCAGCAGGCGGGACGGAGGCTATGGCTACACCTTC. Encoded protein: CASRRDGGYGYTF.

The chain employs TRBV28 and TRBJ2-1; D remains unclear. Germline CDR1 MDHEN, CDR2 SYDVKM. This CDR3 spans 13 amino acids. V lost 1 base and J 9 bases, leaving 10 bases between the germline ends. CDR3 amino acids: CASSLLQSSEQFF. The DNA for the CDR3 is TGTGCCAGCAGTTTATTGCAGAGCAGTGAGCAGTTCTTC.

The rearrangement links TRBV28 to TRBJ1-1, with D possibly TRBD1 on 5 matching bases. The CDR3 runs 14 residues. Germline CDR1 and CDR2: MDHEN and SYDVKM. Trimming removed 7 bases from V and 1 base from J, with 13 bases in between. This CDR3 is CASNPPGWNTEAFF. The CDR3 DNA sequence: TGTGCCAGCAATCCCCCAGGGTGGAACACTGAAGCTTTCTTT.

The genes are TRBV12-5 and TRBJ1-2, with 8 bases fitting TRBD1. From germline, CDR1 is LGHNT and CDR2 FRNRAP. The CDR3 runs to 15 residues. V lost 4 bases, J lost 1 base, and 5 bases stayed unmatched. CDR3 residues: CASGSRTGGNYGYTF. CDR3 in DNA: TGTGCTAGTGGTTCCCGAACAGGGGGTAACTATGGCTACACCTTC.

V is TRBV7-2 and J is TRBJ1-2; D gene ambiguous. The CDR3 totals 14 residues. Trimming shortened V by 2 bases and J by 6 bases, and 13 bases separated the two germline ends. Germline loops: CDR1 SGHTA, CDR2 FQGNSA. For the CDR3, the DNA is TGTGCCAGCAGCTTACCTACCCTCCATGATGGCTACACCTTC. This gives the protein CASSLPTLHDGYTF. Supplemented by reference TRBV7-2 and TRBJ1-2, the full variable domain reads GAGVSQSPSNKVTEKGKDVELRCDPISGHTALYWYRQSLGQGLEFLIYFQGNSAPDKSGLPSDRFSAERTGGSVSTLTIQRTQQEDSAVYLCASSLPTLHDGYTFGSGTRLTVV.

The V and J genes are TRBV10-3 and TRBJ1-2, with D unclear. CDR3 size: 13 residues. The ends were cut back, 2 bases at V and 1 base at J, with 5 bases in the middle. The germline gives CDR1 ENHRY, CDR2 SYGVKD. The CDR3 DNA follows: TGTGCCATCAGTGAGGCAGATAACTATGGCTACACCTTC. This encodes CAISEADNYGYTF.